These 4 T cell receptor beta chains were sequenced from one sample in a study of T cell responses to AZD1222 COVID-19 vaccine. Only in-frame clones appear in the TCRdb table, and some are missing; sequencing was by immunoSEQ multiplex PCR. The data hold around 140,000 clones, with roughly 92% observed a single time. This specimen was peripheral blood, taken on day 0 of AZD1222 vaccination. These receptor sequences come from an adult in good health.

The V gene is TRBV5-1, the J gene TRBJ2-2; D unresolved. The CDR3 has 15 amino acids. V lost 1 base and J 3 bases, leaving 10 bases between the germline ends. Germline V gene lookup returns CDR1 SGHRS and CDR2 YFSETQ. The CDR3 sequence: CASSLNVADTGELFF. As DNA, the CDR3 is TGCGCCAGCAGCTTGAATGTGGCGGACACCGGGGAGCTGTTTTTT.

This chain uses TRBV9 with TRBJ2-7, with TRBD2 matching 11 bases. The germline V gene encodes CDR1 SGDLS and CDR2 YYNGEE. The CDR3 extends over 15 amino acids. V was pared by 4 bases and J by 4 bases, with 7 bases of the junction left unmatched. The chain's CDR3 is CASSLGGLAAYEQYF. In DNA, the CDR3 is TGTGCCAGCAGCCTAGGGGGACTAGCGGCATACGAGCAGTACTTC.

This clone was counted a single time. The chain is built from TRBV7-9 and TRBJ2-1; D is ambiguous. The germline gives CDR1 SEHNR, CDR2 FQNEAQ (reference sequence). V lost 3 bases, J lost 0 bases, and 15 bases lay in between. The CDR3 spans 17 residues. The CDR3 loop is CASSFRPTPYSYNEQFF. DNA for the CDR3: TGTGCCAGCAGCTTTAGGCCCACTCCTTACTCCTACAATGAGCAGTTCTTC.

V usage is TRBV5-1 and J usage is TRBJ1-1, with 9 bases aligning to TRBD1. The CDR3 is 14 amino acids. The ends lost 6 bases at V and 4 bases at J; junction bases unmatched: 7. Germline V gene lookup returns CDR1 SGHRS and CDR2 YFSETQ. Here the CDR3 reads CASTLQGASTEAFF. The CDR3 DNA sequence: TGCGCCAGCACCCTACAGGGGGCCAGCACTGAAGCTTTCTTT.